The 18 T cell receptor beta chains given below trace back to one sample, sequenced in a study of CD8 T cells in ankylosing spondylitis. TCRdb analysed the 5' RACE reads with MiXCR anew, one entry per CDR3 protein. The repertoire includes some 240,000 distinct CDR3 sequences, around 9.1% of them detected once, and 6.8% sits in the top ten. Sequencing used blood, either unsorted or a sorted T cell fraction (not recorded which). The origin of the receptors is a male donor with ankylosing spondylitis or in good health (not recorded which).

This clonotype was seen repeatedly, ten times or more. The chain's CDR3 is CASSLAREEAFF. CDR3 sequence (DNA): TGCGCCAGCAGCTTGGCCCGGGAGGAAGCTTTCTTT. This chain uses TRBV5-1 with TRBJ1-1; D is undetermined. The CDR3 has 12 amino acids. Germline CDR1 and CDR2: SGHRS and YFSETQ. V was shortened by 0 bases and J by 8 bases, with 8 bases between the two germline ends.

This clonotype was observed many times. This rearrangement joins TRBV7-2 to TRBJ2-2; D not certain. Looked up from germline, CDR1 is SGHTA and CDR2 is FQGNSA. This CDR3 region has 15 residues. Trimming cost V 1 base and J 3 bases, with 9 bases left between them. The CDR3 is CASSLVVTDTGELFF. In DNA, the CDR3 is TGTGCCAGCAGCTTAGTTGTTACTGACACCGGGGAGCTGTTTTTT.

This clonotype was seen more than once but under ten times. The chain couples TRBV19 to TRBJ2-5, with D hard to call. The CDR3 is 13 residues long. CDR1 and CDR2 (germline): LNHDA, SQIVND (reference sequence). The V and J ends lost 3 bases and 5 bases respectively, with 10 bases between them. Here the CDR3 reads CASSISASETQYF. CDR3 bases: TGTGCCAGTAGTATCTCAGCGAGTGAGACCCAGTACTTC. The whole variable domain, filled in from reference TRBV19 and TRBJ2-5, reads DGGITQSPKYLFRKEGQNVTLSCEQNLNHDAMYWYRQDPGQGLRLIYYSQIVNDFQKGDIAEGYSVSREKKESFPLTVTSAQKNPTAFYLCASSISASETQYFGPGTRLLVL.

This clonotype was observed at least ten times. The chain links TRBV6-2 or TRBV6-3 to TRBJ2-7; TRBD2 agrees at 7 bases. This CDR3 has 13 residues. From germline, CDR1 is MNHEY and CDR2 SVGEGT. After removal of 4 bases from V and 5 bases from J, the junction contained 5 bases not matched to a gene. CDR3 sequence: CASSFGGRNEQYF. Written as DNA, the CDR3 is TGTGCCAGCAGTTTTGGCGGGAGAAACGAGCAGTACTTC.

This clonotype was counted many times. This chain connects TRBV6-2 or TRBV6-3 to TRBJ2-7; 7 bases match TRBD2. Germline CDR1 and CDR2: MNHEY and SVGEGT. This CDR3 region has 15 residues. V trimming: 5 bases; J trimming: 4 bases; junction bases outside the gene matches: 11. The CDR3 reads CASSPLVGSGYEQYF. CDR3 nucleotides: TGTGCCAGCAGTCCCCTCGTTGGTAGCGGGTACGAGCAGTACTTC.

This clonotype appeared many times. V gene TRBV5-6 combines with J gene TRBJ2-1, with a possible D match to TRBD1 (5 bases). Germline values: CDR1 SGHDT, CDR2 YYEEEE. The CDR3 consists of 15 residues. Trimming left V 4 bases short and J 3 bases short, with 14 bases between. CDR3 region: CASSRSGRDYNEQFF. In nucleotides, the CDR3 is TGTGCCAGCAGCCGCAGTGGCAGGGACTACAATGAGCAGTTCTTC.

This clonotype showed up many times. This chain connects TRBV18 to TRBJ1-2; no definite D call. Trimming removed 1 base from V and 2 bases from J, with 5 bases in between. The CDR3 totals 13 residues. The V gene's germline CDR1 is KGHSH and CDR2 LQKENI. CDR3 amino acids: CASSPHPNYGYTF. The CDR3 DNA follows: TGTGCCAGCTCACCACACCCCAACTATGGCTACACCTTC.

This clonotype was observed many times. This rearrangement joins TRBV7-2 to TRBJ2-1, with D maybe TRBD2 (5 bases). Trimming took off 5 bases at V and 0 bases at J, with 14 bases between the two ends. Looked up from germline, CDR1 is SGHTA and CDR2 is FQGNSA. The CDR3 consists of 16 residues. This chain's CDR3 is CASSQRSGDSYNEQFF. The CDR3 coding sequence is TGTGCCAGCAGCCAACGGAGCGGTGACTCCTACAATGAGCAGTTCTTC.

This clonotype was counted at least ten times. The chain has TRBV20-1 and TRBJ2-5; TRBD2 matches at 8 bases. The CDR3 runs 12 residues. J was trimmed by 2 bases and V by 6 bases; bases with no gene match: 2. Germline V gene data show CDR1 as DFQATT and CDR2 as SNEGSKA (reference sequence). The CDR3 reads CSAIAGQETQYF. CDR3 bases: TGCAGTGCCATAGCGGGACAAGAGACCCAGTACTTC.

In this sample, this clonotype turned up many times. The chain carries TRBV5-1 and TRBJ2-2; a weak D match, TRBD2 (6 bases). V lost 5 bases to trimming and J lost 3 bases, with 11 bases between them. CDR3 length equals 14 residues. Germline loops: CDR1 SGHRS, CDR2 YFSETQ. CDR3 loop: CASRAGSYTGELFF. The CDR3 coding sequence is TGCGCCAGCAGGGCGGGAAGTTACACCGGGGAGCTGTTTTTT.

This clonotype was observed many times. The chain is built from TRBV5-1 and TRBJ1-1; maybe TRBD1 (6 bases). V was clipped by 0 bases and J by 1 base, with 7 bases between them. CDR1 SGHRS and CDR2 YFSETQ come from the germline V gene. The CDR3 runs to 14 residues. CDR3 DNA sequence: TGCGCCAGCAGCTTGGAAGGGGGGAACACTGAAGCTTTCTTT. Its translation: CASSLEGGNTEAFF.

This clonotype was found many times. The chain combines TRBV12-3 or TRBV12-4 with TRBJ1-6, with 7 bases fitting TRBD1. The CDR3 length is 15 residues. The trim removed 5 bases at V and 5 bases at J, leaving 6 bases unmatched. The CDR3 coding sequence is TGTGCCAGCAGTCAAAGACAGGGTGATAATTCACCCCTCCACTTT. It is translated as CASSQRQGDNSPLHF.

Many counts were recorded for this clonotype. CDR3 region: CASGLGGLSRGDSYNEQFF. In DNA, the CDR3 is TGTGCCAGCGGTTTAGGGGGGCTGAGCAGGGGGGACTCCTACAATGAGCAGTTCTTC. The chain employs TRBV9 and TRBJ2-1; D perhaps matches TRBD1 (7 bases). Germline V lookup: CDR1 SGDLS, CDR2 YYNGEE. Trimming pared 7 bases from V and 0 bases from J, leaving 26 bases between. This CDR3 spans 19 amino acids.

The chain has TRBV7-8 and TRBJ1-1; TRBD1 is a possible D gene (6 bases). There are 15 residues in the CDR3. CDR1 is SGHVS and CDR2 is FQNEAQ in the germline V gene. The ends were cut back, 1 base at V and 2 bases at J, with 11 bases in the middle. Here the CDR3 DNA reads TGTGCCAGCAGCTTAGTGCAGGGACATAACACTGAAGCTTTCTTT. As protein: CASSLVQGHNTEAFF.

This clonotype has just a few counts. The rearrangement links TRBV7-2 to TRBJ2-2; 11 nucleotides line up with TRBD1. The CDR3 runs 15 residues. J lost 6 bases, V lost 6 bases, and 6 bases had no gene match. In germline, CDR1 is SGHTA, CDR2 FQGNSA. The CDR3 nucleotides read TGTGCCAGCAGTTCGGACAGGGGGCCCTCCGGGGAGCTGTTTTTT. It specifies CASSSDRGPSGELFF.

This clonotype was seen many times. The chain is built from TRBV24-1 and TRBJ2-1; D gene unclear. V was cut by 4 bases and J by 5 bases, with 17 bases left in between. This CDR3 comprises 16 residues. Germline V gene lookup returns CDR1 KGHDR and CDR2 SFDVKD. CDR3: CATSDTLTRIHNEQFF. The CDR3, as DNA: TGTGCCACCAGTGACACCCTAACCCGTATACACAATGAGCAGTTCTTC.

The chain combines TRBV12-3 or TRBV12-4 with TRBJ2-5; 9 nucleotides agree with TRBD1. This CDR3 contains 15 residues. The trim removed 0 bases at V and 5 bases at J, leaving 4 bases unmatched. CDR3 region: CASSLATGGRETQYF. CDR3 coding DNA: TGTGCCAGCAGTTTAGCGACAGGGGGGCGCGAGACCCAGTACTTC.

The CDR3 sequence is CASSPDYQETQYF. CDR3 bases: TGTGCCAGCAGTCCCGACTACCAAGAGACCCAGTACTTC. This chain uses TRBV7-9 with TRBJ2-5; D is unclear. Germline V gene lookup returns CDR1 SEHNR and CDR2 FQNEAQ (reference sequence). V gave up 6 bases and J gave up 0 bases, with 8 bases separating them. This CDR3 spans 13 amino acids. Based on the CDR3 plus reference TRBV7-9 and TRBJ2-5, the full variable domain is DTGVSQNPRHKITKRGQNVTFRCDPISEHNRLYWYRQTLGQGPEFLTYFQNEAQLEKSRLLSDRFSAERPKGSFSTLEIQRTEQGDSAMYLCASSPDYQETQYFGPGTRLLVL.